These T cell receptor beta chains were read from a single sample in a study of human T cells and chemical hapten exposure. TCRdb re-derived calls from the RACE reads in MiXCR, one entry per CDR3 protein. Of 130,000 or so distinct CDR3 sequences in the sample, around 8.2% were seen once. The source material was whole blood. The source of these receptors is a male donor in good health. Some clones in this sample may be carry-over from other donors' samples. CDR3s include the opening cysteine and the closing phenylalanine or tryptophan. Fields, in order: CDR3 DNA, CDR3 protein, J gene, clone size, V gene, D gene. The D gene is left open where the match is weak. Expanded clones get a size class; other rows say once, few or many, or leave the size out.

TGCAGTGCTCGGAAAAGACTAGTCGGGGGCGATGAGCAGTTCTTC	CSARKRLVGGDEQFF	TRBJ2-1	.	TRBV20-1	.
TGTGCCAGCAGCTTGACAGGGCCGGGATTGGAAAACACTGAAGCTTTCTTT	CASSLTGPGLENTEAFF	TRBJ1-1	.	TRBV7-9	TRBD1
TGTGCCAGCAGTGAACTAGCGGGGTCTGGGAATGAGCAGTTCTTC	CASSELAGSGNEQFF	TRBJ2-1	many	TRBV6-1	TRBD2
TGTGCCAGCAGCTTGGTTGGGGGGCGCCGGGATGAGCAGTTCTTC	CASSLVGGRRDEQFF	TRBJ2-1	few	TRBV5-6	.
TGCAGTGCTAGATTCCCGGATACGCAGTATTTT	CSARFPDTQYF	TRBJ2-3	many	TRBV20-1	.
TGTGCCAGCAGCCAAGATGGTAATGCGGGTATAATGAATGGCTACACCTTC	CASSQDGNAGIMNGYTF	TRBJ1-2	.	TRBV3-1	.
TGCGCCAGCAGCTGGGGACCGGGGTCGGATAATTCACCCCTCCACTTT	CASSWGPGSDNSPLHF	TRBJ1-6	.	TRBV5-1	.
TGTGCCAGCAGTGCCTGGACAGGGGATGGGGGCAATCAGCCCCAGCATTTT	CASSAWTGDGGNQPQHF	TRBJ1-5	.	TRBV6-6	TRBD1
TGTGCCAGCACCCTTGCGGCCGACTCTAACTATGGCTACACCTTC	CASTLAADSNYGYTF	TRBJ1-2	.	TRBV2	.
TGTGCCAGCAGCTTAGCCACAGCGGGAGGGGGAAACATTCAGTACTTC	CASSLATAGGGNIQYF	TRBJ2-4	.	TRBV7-2	TRBD2
TGTGCCAGCAGCTTCACAGGGGGCACAGATACGCAGTATTTT	CASSFTGGTDTQYF	TRBJ2-3	few	TRBV5-5	TRBD1
TGTGCCTGGAGTGTATCGGCAGCGGCGGCTTTCTTT	CAWSVSAAAAFF	TRBJ1-1	many	TRBV30	.
TGTGCCAGCAGTTACTCGAGGATGGCTAGCGGGAGATATGAGCAGTTCTTC	CASSYSRMASGRYEQFF	TRBJ2-1	few	TRBV6-5	TRBD2
TGTGCCAGCAGCCAAACCCCTACAGGGATCTCCTACGAGCAGTACTTC	CASSQTPTGISYEQYF	TRBJ2-7	many	TRBV7-9	.
TGCGCCAGCAGTGACCACGAGCAGTACTTC	CASSDHEQYF	TRBJ2-7	many	TRBV10-2	.
TGTGCCAGCAGCCTTAACTCGGGCTACGAGCAGTACTTC	CASSLNSGYEQYF	TRBJ2-7	medium-sized	TRBV3-1	.
TGCAGCATAAGGACAGGGAGCACAGATACGCAGTATTTT	CSIRTGSTDTQYF	TRBJ2-3	many	TRBV29-1	TRBD1
TGTGCCAGCAGGATCTCAACTAATGAAAAACTGTTTTTT	CASRISTNEKLFF	TRBJ1-4	.	TRBV12-3/TRBV12-4	.
TGCAGTGCTAGAGATTTACTAGCGACCTCCGGGGCCCAGTACTTC	CSARDLLATSGAQYF	TRBJ2-5	.	TRBV20-1	TRBD2
TGCGCCAGCAGTCTAGCCCTATATAATGAGCAGTTCTTC	CASSLALYNEQFF	TRBJ2-1	.	TRBV10-2	.
TGCAGTGCTAGGACAGGGGTTTACACTGAAGCTTTCTTT	CSARTGVYTEAFF	TRBJ1-1	few	TRBV20-1	TRBD1
TGTGCCAGTAGTCCCGGACAGGGGAACGCATCACCCCTCCACTTT	CASSPGQGNASPLHF	TRBJ1-6	few	TRBV19	TRBD1
TGTGCCAGCAGTTACGCTGGACAGCCTACAGATACGCAGTATTTT	CASSYAGQPTDTQYF	TRBJ2-3	.	TRBV6-2/TRBV6-3	.
TGTGCCATCAGGGGGGGGGACAGGGGCTACGAGCAGTACTTC	CAIRGGDRGYEQYF	TRBJ2-7	.	TRBV10-3	TRBD1
TGTGCCAGCAGCCAAGATCGTGGGAGGTATGAAAAACTGTTTTTT	CASSQDRGRYEKLFF	TRBJ1-4	few	TRBV3-1	.
TGTGCCAGCAGTTACTCCCTTACTACTTCCTACGAGCAGTACTTC	CASSYSLTTSYEQYF	TRBJ2-7	many	TRBV6-6	.
TGTGCCAGCAGTTTTTCGCGACTATTGGCTAATGAGCAGTTCTTC	CASSFSRLLANEQFF	TRBJ2-1	many	TRBV12-3/TRBV12-4	.
TGTGCCAGCAGTGAACAATACCGTGAGCAGTTCTTC	CASSEQYREQFF	TRBJ2-1	many	TRBV25-1	.
TGTGCCAGCAGTCGTGGCTGGTATCAGGGGGGGTACCAAGAGACCCAGTACTTC	CASSRGWYQGGYQETQYF	TRBJ2-5	few	TRBV7-2	.
TGCGCCAGCAGCCAAGGGGCAGGGGGAGGGAATGAGCAGTTCTTC	CASSQGAGGGNEQFF	TRBJ2-1	few	TRBV4-1	.
TGTGCCAGCAGTGAAGCCCTCAGCCCTAACACTGAAGCTTTCTTT	CASSEALSPNTEAFF	TRBJ1-1	many	TRBV2	.
TGCGCCAGCAGCACGGGACACGGGGCCTACGAGCAGTACTTC	CASSTGHGAYEQYF	TRBJ2-7	.	TRBV5-1	.
TGCGCCAGCAGTGAAAGGGGACCCTACAATGAGCAGTTCTTC	CASSERGPYNEQFF	TRBJ2-1	.	TRBV10-2	.
TGTGCCAGCAGCTCAACCGAGGGGCAGCCCCAGCATTTT	CASSSTEGQPQHF	TRBJ1-5	.	TRBV7-9	.
TGTGCCAGCAGCCAACGCGGGAGGGGGCACGAGCAGTACTTC	CASSQRGRGHEQYF	TRBJ2-7	few	TRBV3-1	TRBD2
TGTGCCAGCAGGGGGGCCAAGAACACTGAAGCTTTCTTT	CASRGAKNTEAFF	TRBJ1-1	many	TRBV7-9	.
TGTGCCAGCAGTTACACCTTTAGCGGGGGGGATTACAATGAGCAGTTCTTC	CASSYTFSGGDYNEQFF	TRBJ2-1	few	TRBV6-2/TRBV6-3	TRBD2
TGTGCCAGCAGTCTGACAGGGGGCGGCTACAATGAGCAGTTCTTC	CASSLTGGGYNEQFF	TRBJ2-1	.	TRBV7-3	TRBD1
TGTGCCAGCAGTGAAAATCCGACTTCCCGACAGAGTCTTAACACAGATACGCAGTATTTT	CASSENPTSRQSLNTDTQYF	TRBJ2-3	.	TRBV2	.
TGTGCCAGCAGCTTAGAGAACCAGCCCCAGCATTTT	CASSLENQPQHF	TRBJ1-5	many	TRBV7-2	.
TGCGCCAGCAGCACCGGGACTAGCCCTGGGACAGATACGCAGTATTTT	CASSTGTSPGTDTQYF	TRBJ2-3	few	TRBV5-1	TRBD2
TGTGCCAGCTCACTCGTTGAAGGGGGGGTCGAAGAGACCCAGTACTTC	CASSLVEGGVEETQYF	TRBJ2-5	few	TRBV18	.
TGCAGCGTTGAGGGACAGGGGGGTTACGAGCAGTACTTC	CSVEGQGGYEQYF	TRBJ2-7	.	TRBV29-1	TRBD1
TGTGCCAGCAGTCCGGGACAGGCCGCATTTTACGAGCAGTACTTC	CASSPGQAAFYEQYF	TRBJ2-7	.	TRBV6-1	TRBD1
TGTGCCAGCAGCTTAATGGCCGAGACACAGAACACTGAAGCTTTCTTT	CASSLMAETQNTEAFF	TRBJ1-1	few	TRBV13	.
TGTGCCAGCATAAGGAGGGGGGTAGGGGTTCTGAACACTGAAGCTTTCTTT	CASIRRGVGVLNTEAFF	TRBJ1-1	many	TRBV6-1	.
TGTGCCATCAGTGTAGGGACTAGCGGGAGATACGAGCAGTACTTC	CAISVGTSGRYEQYF	TRBJ2-7	few	TRBV10-3	TRBD2
TGTGCCAGCAGCACCCTAGCGGGGGGTTGGAATGAGCAGTTCTTC	CASSTLAGGWNEQFF	TRBJ2-1	.	TRBV14	TRBD2
TGTGCCAGCAGCGCCCAAACAGGGGGCCGAGGCTACACCTTC	CASSAQTGGRGYTF	TRBJ1-2	.	TRBV9	TRBD1
TGTGCCAGCAGCCGGGACAGGGGGCGAAATGAGCAGTTCTTC	CASSRDRGRNEQFF	TRBJ2-1	.	TRBV9	TRBD1
TGTGCCAGCAGTTTCACAGGGGAGAGTACCCCTTATTACGAGCAGTACTTC	CASSFTGESTPYYEQYF	TRBJ2-7	few	TRBV12-3/TRBV12-4	TRBD1
TGTGCCAGCTCACCCCCGGGACTTTCCCAGAAAGACACCATATATTTT	CASSPPGLSQKDTIYF	TRBJ1-3	many	TRBV18	.
TGTGTCAGCAGCCCAGAGGGCTACCTCAATACGCAGTATTTT	CVSSPEGYLNTQYF	TRBJ2-3	.	TRBV5-4	.
TGTGCCAGCAGCTTCCCGGACAGGGTCGAGGACGAGCAGTACTTC	CASSFPDRVEDEQYF	TRBJ2-7	few	TRBV5-4	TRBD1
TGTGCCAGCTCACTCCTGGACAGGGGTAGGAATCAGCCCCAGCATTTT	CASSLLDRGRNQPQHF	TRBJ1-5	few	TRBV18	TRBD1
TGTGCCAGCAGCTTAGCGAAAGGGGGCGTGAATAACTATGGCTACACCTTC	CASSLAKGGVNNYGYTF	TRBJ1-2	many	TRBV7-9	TRBD1
TGTGCCATCAGTGAGTCGCAGGGGCCGAACACTGAAGCTTTCTTT	CAISESQGPNTEAFF	TRBJ1-1	few	TRBV10-3	.